Sequencing of this TCR beta chain was carried out in a study of cytomegalovirus exposure and HLA in healthy donors. Nominally healthy donors provided the samples, though records likely missed some immune exposures. A few counts support this clone. Its specificity is unknown. Points from the study as a whole: In the analysis, some V segments, TRBV6-2 and TRBV6-3 included, were excluded as indistinguishable. An analysis done earlier found most TCR beta V segments productive about 87% or about 30% of the time. A highly shared variant cluster was judged a likely technical artifact.

PCR involved 60 Vbeta and 13 Jbeta primers. The repertoire was sequenced with immunoSEQ multiplex PCR; TCRdb's copy has only in-frame clones and lacks some. The sample yields fewer than 250,000 clones, over 75% seen once. CDR1 and CDR2 from the germline V gene are SGHRS and YFSETQ. V lost 0 bases and J 6 bases, leaving 14 bases between the germline ends. The CDR3 runs 15 residues. The chain joins TRBV5-1 to TRBJ2-3, with D possibly matching TRBD2 (5 bases). The sequenced sample consisted of PBMCs. The TCR comes from a girl aged 2-10 years in good health and CMV-seronegative. CDR3 in amino acids: CASSLESGVWDTQYF. The CDR3 DNA sequence: TGCGCCAGCAGCTTGGAATCCGGGGTCTGGGATACGCAGTATTTT.